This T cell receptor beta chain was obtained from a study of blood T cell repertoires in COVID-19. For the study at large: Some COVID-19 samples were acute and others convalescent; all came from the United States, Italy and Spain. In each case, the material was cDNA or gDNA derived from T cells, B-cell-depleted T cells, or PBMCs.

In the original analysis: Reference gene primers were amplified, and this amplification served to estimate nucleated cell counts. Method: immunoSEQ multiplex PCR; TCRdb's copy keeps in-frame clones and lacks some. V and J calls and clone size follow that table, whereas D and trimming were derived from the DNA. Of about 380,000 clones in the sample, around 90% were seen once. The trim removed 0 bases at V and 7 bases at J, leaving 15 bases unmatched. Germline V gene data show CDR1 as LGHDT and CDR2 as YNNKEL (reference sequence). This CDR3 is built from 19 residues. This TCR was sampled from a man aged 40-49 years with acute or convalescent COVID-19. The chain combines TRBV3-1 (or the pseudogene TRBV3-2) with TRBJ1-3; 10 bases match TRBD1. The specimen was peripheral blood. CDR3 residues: CASSQDSVYWTGGMNTIYF. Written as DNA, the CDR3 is TGTGCCAGCAGCCAAGATTCCGTCTATTGGACAGGGGGTATGAACACCATATATTTT.